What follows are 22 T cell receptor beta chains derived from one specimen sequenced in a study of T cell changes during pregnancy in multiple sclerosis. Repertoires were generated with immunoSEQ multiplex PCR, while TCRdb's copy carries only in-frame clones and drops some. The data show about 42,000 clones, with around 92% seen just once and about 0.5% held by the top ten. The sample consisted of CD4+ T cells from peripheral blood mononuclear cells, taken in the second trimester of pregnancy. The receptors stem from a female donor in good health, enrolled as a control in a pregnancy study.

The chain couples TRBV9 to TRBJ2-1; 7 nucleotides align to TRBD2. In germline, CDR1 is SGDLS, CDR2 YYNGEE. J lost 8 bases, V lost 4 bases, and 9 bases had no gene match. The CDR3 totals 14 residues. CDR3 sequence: CASSPGGSNDEQFF. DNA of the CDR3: TGTGCCAGCAGCCCAGGCGGGAGTAACGATGAGCAGTTCTTC.

As DNA, the CDR3 is TGCAGCGTGGGACAGAGCCTCTCTGGAAACACCATATATTTT. Translating it yields CSVGQSLSGNTIYF. The V and J genes are TRBV29-1 and TRBJ1-3; 7 nucleotides line up with TRBD1. CDR1 is SQVTM and CDR2 is ANQGSEA in the germline V gene. Trimming at V came to 6 bases and at J to 0 bases, leaving 5 bases not matched to a gene. The CDR3 is made up of 14 amino acids.

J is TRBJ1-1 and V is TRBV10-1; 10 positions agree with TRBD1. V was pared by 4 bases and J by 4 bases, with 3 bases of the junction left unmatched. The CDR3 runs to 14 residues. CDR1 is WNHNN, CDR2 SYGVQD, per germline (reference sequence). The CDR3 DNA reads TGCGCCAGCAGTGGGGACAGGGGTGGCACTGAAGCTTTCTTT. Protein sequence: CASSGDRGGTEAFF.

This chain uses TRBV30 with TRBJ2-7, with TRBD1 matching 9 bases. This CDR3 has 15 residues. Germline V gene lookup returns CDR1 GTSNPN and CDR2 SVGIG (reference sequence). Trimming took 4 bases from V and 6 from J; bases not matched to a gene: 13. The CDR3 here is CAWKTGGELPGEQYF. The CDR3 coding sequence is TGTGCCTGGAAAACAGGGGGCGAACTACCGGGCGAGCAGTACTTC. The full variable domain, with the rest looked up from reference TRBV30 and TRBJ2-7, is SQTIHQWPATLVQPVGSPLSLECTVEGTSNPNLYWYRQAAGRGLQLLFYSVGIGQISSEVPQNLSASRPQDRQFILSSKKLLLSDSGFYLCAWKTGGELPGEQYFGPGTRLTVT.

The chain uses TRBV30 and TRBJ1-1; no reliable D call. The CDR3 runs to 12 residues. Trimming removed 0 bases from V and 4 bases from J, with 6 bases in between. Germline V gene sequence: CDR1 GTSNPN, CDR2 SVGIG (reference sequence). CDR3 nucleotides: TGTGCCTGGAGTGTCGCGGGCACTGAAGCTTTCTTT. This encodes CAWSVAGTEAFF.

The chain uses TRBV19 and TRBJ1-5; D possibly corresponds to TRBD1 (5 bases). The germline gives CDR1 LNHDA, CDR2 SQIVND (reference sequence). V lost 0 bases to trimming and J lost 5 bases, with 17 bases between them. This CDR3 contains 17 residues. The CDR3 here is CASSIDDRPSGHQPQHF. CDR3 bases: TGTGCCAGTAGTATAGATGACAGACCTTCAGGACATCAGCCCCAGCATTTT.

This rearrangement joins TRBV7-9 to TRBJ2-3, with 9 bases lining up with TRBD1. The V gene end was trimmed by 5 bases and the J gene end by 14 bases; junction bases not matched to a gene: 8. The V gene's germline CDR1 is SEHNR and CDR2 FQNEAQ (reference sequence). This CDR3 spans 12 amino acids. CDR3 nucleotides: TGTGCCAGCAGCGAACCGGGACAGGGCTTGTATTTT. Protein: CASSEPGQGLYF.

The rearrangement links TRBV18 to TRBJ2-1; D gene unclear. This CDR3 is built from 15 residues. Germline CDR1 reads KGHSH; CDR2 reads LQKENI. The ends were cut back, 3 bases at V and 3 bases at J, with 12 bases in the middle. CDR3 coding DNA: TGTGCCAGCTCACCCCGTACTCTAGGCTACAATGAGCAGTTCTTC. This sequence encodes CASSPRTLGYNEQFF. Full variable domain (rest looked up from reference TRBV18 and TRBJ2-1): NAGVMQNPRHLVRRRGQEARLRCSPMKGHSHVYWYRQLPEEGLKFMVYLQKENIIDESGMPKERFSAEFPKEGPSILRIQQVVRGDSAAYFCASSPRTLGYNEQFFGPGTRLTVL.

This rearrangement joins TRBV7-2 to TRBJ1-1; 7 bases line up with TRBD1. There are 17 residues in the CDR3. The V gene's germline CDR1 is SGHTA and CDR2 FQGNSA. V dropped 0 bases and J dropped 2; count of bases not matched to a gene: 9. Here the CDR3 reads CASSLAKPGQPNTEAFF. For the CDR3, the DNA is TGTGCCAGCAGCTTAGCAAAACCGGGACAGCCCAACACTGAAGCTTTCTTT.

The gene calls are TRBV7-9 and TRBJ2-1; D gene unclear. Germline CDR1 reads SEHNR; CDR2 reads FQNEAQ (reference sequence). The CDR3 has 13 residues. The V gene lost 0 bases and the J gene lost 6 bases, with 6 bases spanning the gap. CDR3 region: CASSLALANEQFF. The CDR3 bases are TGTGCCAGCAGCTTAGCACTTGCCAATGAGCAGTTCTTC.

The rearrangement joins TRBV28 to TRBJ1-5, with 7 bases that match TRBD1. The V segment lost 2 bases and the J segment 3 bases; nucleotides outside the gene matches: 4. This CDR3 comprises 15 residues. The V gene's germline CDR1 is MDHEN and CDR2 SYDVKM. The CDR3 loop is CASSLRDSYNQPQHF. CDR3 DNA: TGTGCCAGCAGTTTACGGGACAGCTACAATCAGCCCCAGCATTTT.

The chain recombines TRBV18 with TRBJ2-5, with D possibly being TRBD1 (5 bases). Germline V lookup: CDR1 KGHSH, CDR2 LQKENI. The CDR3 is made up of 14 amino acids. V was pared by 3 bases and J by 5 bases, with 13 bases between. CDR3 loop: CASSPKGSGETQYF. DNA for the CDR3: TGTGCCAGCTCACCCAAGGGGTCGGGCGAGACCCAGTACTTC.

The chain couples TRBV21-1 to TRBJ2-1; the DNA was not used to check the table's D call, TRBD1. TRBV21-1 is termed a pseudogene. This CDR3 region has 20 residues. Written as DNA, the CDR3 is TGTGCCAGCAGCAAATCCTCCGGGACAGGGGGGCAGAGGACCTACAATGAGCAGTTCTTC. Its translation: CASSKSSGTGGQRTYNEQFF.

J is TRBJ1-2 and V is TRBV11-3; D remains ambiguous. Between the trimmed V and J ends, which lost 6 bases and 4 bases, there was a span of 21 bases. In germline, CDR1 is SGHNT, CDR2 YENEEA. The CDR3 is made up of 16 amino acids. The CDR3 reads CASRRLNWQAVYGYTF. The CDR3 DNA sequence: TGTGCCAGCAGACGCCTAAACTGGCAGGCAGTCTATGGCTACACCTTC.

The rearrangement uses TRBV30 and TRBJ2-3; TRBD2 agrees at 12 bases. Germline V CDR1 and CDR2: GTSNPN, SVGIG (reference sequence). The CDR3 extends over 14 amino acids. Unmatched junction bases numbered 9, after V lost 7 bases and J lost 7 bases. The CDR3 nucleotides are TGTGCCTCCTCGTCTAGCGGGAGGGCCAATACGCAGTATTTT. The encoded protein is CASSSSGRANTQYF.

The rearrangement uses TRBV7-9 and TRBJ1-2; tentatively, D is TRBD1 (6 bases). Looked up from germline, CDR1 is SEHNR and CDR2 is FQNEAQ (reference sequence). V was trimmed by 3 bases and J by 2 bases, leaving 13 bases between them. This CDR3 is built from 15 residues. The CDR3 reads CASSFYDRRNYGYTF. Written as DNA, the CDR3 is TGTGCCAGCAGCTTCTACGACAGGAGAAACTATGGCTACACCTTC.

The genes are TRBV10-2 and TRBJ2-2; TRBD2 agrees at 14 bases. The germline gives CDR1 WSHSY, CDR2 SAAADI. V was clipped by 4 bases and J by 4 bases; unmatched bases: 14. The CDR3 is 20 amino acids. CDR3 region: CASSAGTSGSPTVSTGELFF. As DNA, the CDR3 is TGCGCCAGCAGTGCCGGGACTAGCGGGAGCCCCACCGTTAGCACCGGGGAGCTGTTTTTT.

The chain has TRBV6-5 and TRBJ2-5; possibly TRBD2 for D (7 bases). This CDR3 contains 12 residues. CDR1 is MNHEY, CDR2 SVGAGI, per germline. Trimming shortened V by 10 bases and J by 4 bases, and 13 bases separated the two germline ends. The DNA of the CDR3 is TGTGCCACCGGGGGGCGGAGAGAGACCCAGTACTTC. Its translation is CATGGRRETQYF.

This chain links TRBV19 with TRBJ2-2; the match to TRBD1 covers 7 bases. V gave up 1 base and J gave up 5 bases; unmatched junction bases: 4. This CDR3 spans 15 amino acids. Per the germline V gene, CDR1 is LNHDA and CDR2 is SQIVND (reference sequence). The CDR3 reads CASSIGQGTTGELFF. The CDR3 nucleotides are TGTGCCAGTAGTATAGGACAGGGTACGACCGGGGAGCTGTTTTTT.

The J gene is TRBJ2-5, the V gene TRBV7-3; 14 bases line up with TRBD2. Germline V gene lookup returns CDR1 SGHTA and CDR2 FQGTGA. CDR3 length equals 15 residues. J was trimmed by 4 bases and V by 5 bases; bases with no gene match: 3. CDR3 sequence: CASSAGLAGGETQYF. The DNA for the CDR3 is TGTGCCAGCAGCGCCGGACTAGCGGGGGGAGAGACCCAGTACTTC.

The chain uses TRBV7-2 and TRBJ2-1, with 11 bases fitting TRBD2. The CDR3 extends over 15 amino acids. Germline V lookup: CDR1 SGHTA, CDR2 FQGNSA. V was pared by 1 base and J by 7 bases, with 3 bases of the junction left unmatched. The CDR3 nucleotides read TGTGCCAGCAGCTTAGGACTAGCGGGACTTAATGAGCAGTTCTTC. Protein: CASSLGLAGLNEQFF.

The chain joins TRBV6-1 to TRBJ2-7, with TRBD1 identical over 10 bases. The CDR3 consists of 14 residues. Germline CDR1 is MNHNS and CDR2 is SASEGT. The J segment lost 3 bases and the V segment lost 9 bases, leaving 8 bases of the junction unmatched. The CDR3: CASQGQGSLYEQYF. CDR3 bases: TGTGCCAGTCAGGGACAGGGGAGCCTCTACGAGCAGTACTTC.